The clone carrying this TCR beta chain was recorded at least ten times. The target antigen is unknown. The data were obtained in a study of cytomegalovirus exposure and HLA in healthy donors. Study background: In a later analysis, it was reported that the roughly 130 validation repertoires had been produced on the same platform as the roughly 700 repertoires belonging to the first cohort.

V was clipped by 4 bases and J by 3 bases; unmatched bases: 2. Germline V gene lookup returns CDR1 MNHNS and CDR2 SASEGT. The CDR3 totals 14 residues. Study-wide results and caveats: With high specificity and sensitivity, the classifier reportedly diagnosed cytomegalovirus status. Subsequent analysis revealed that first-cohort TCR clusters tended to co-occur in the roughly 120 validation repertoires. About 150 TCR beta chains were listed as cytomegalovirus-associated.

TCRdb's table, derived via immunoSEQ multiplex PCR, lists solely in-frame clones and lacks some. Of 90,000 to 120,000 clones listed, about 85% are singletons. V gene TRBV6-1 combines with J gene TRBJ2-2; 7 nucleotides align to TRBD1. Sequenced input: PBMCs. The clonotype originates from a woman aged 18-29 years in good health and CMV-seronegative. CDR3 sequence: CASSGGGDTGELFF. The CDR3 bases are TGTGCCAGCAGTGGAGGGGGCGACACCGGGGAGCTGTTTTTT.